These 19 T cell receptor beta chains share one sample of origin, sequenced in a study of Ad26.COV2.S vaccination and SARS-CoV-2 variants. Clones were read by immunoSEQ multiplex PCR, and TCRdb kept only the in-frame ones, dropping some. Among about 350,000 clones listed, around nine tenths were seen once. The treatment: about 20 received Ad26.COV2.S at low or high dose, single or two shots; 5 received placebo; per-sample allocation not given. Collection of samples fell on day 63 after the first vaccine or placebo injection. Here the sequenced sample was peripheral blood, taken in a trial of Ad26.COV2.S vaccine versus placebo. The receptors were sampled from a person aged 18-65 years who received the Ad26.COV2.S COVID-19 vaccine or a placebo.

The V call is TRBV13, the J call TRBJ2-3; perhaps TRBD2 as D (6 bases). Germline V gene lookup returns CDR1 PRHDT and CDR2 FYEKMQ (reference sequence). V was pared by 5 bases and J by 2 bases, with 11 bases between. This CDR3 contains 14 residues. The CDR3 sequence: CASSRRAHTDTQYF. In DNA form, the CDR3 reads TGTGCCAGCAGCAGGAGGGCCCACACAGATACGCAGTATTTT.

The V and J genes are TRBV27 and TRBJ1-2, with 7 bases matching TRBD1. Germline assignment: CDR1 MNHEY and CDR2 SMNVEV (reference sequence). Unmatched junction bases numbered 17, after V lost 5 bases and J lost 2 bases. CDR3 length equals 18 residues. The CDR3 DNA is TGTGCCAGCAGTCCGCAGGGGGTTGGGGGGCTGGGAAACTATGGCTACACCTTC. This gives the protein CASSPQGVGGLGNYGYTF.

The chain links TRBV11-2 to TRBJ1-4; D is unresolved. The CDR3 has 18 residues. V was trimmed by 0 bases and J by 2 bases, leaving 16 bases between them. The germline gives CDR1 SGHAT, CDR2 FQNNGV. CDR3 nucleotides: TGTGCCAGCAGCTTAGAGGCGGTGTTGCTCTCCACTAATGAAAAACTGTTTTTT. Residues: CASSLEAVLLSTNEKLFF.

This chain joins TRBV5-1 and TRBJ2-7, with 13 bases lining up with TRBD2. Germline CDR1 and CDR2: SGHRS and YFSETQ. The CDR3 totals 16 residues. Unmatched junction bases numbered 7, after V lost 2 bases and J lost 5 bases. The CDR3 DNA reads TGCGCCAGCAGCTTCACTAGCGGGAGGGGCCTCGACGAGCAGTACTTC. It yields the protein CASSFTSGRGLDEQYF.

This clone was observed once. The chain joins TRBV18 to TRBJ2-4; TRBD1 might be the D (5 bases). CDR1 and CDR2 from the germline V gene are KGHSH and LQKENI. CDR3 length equals 15 residues. V shed 0 bases and J shed 8 bases, with 14 bases lying between them. The CDR3 reads CASSPPGHERDIQYF. CDR3 sequence (DNA): TGTGCCAGCTCACCACCCGGACACGAAAGGGACATTCAGTACTTC. The whole variable domain, filled in from reference TRBV18 and TRBJ2-4, reads NAGVMQNPRHLVRRRGQEARLRCSPMKGHSHVYWYRQLPEEGLKFMVYLQKENIIDESGMPKERFSAEFPKEGPSILRIQQVVRGDSAAYFCASSPPGHERDIQYFGAGTRLSVL.

Written as DNA, the CDR3 is TGTGCCAGTAACAGGGAAGGGGATCAGCCCCAGCATTTT. Its protein product is CASNREGDQPQHF. The V gene is TRBV19, the J gene TRBJ1-5; D is perhaps TRBD1 (6 bases). CDR3 size: 13 residues. Germline CDR1 reads LNHDA; CDR2 reads SQIVND (reference sequence). Trimming shortened V by 7 bases and J by 5 bases, and 12 bases separated the two germline ends. The full variable domain, its missing parts supplied by reference TRBV19 and TRBJ1-5, is DGGITQSPKYLFRKEGQNVTLSCEQNLNHDAMYWYRQDPGQGLRLIYYSQIVNDFQKGDIAEGYSVSREKKESFPLTVTSAQKNPTAFYLCASNREGDQPQHFGDGTRLSIL.

This clone appeared once. The chain carries TRBV19 and TRBJ1-2; D possibly corresponds to TRBD1 (5 bases). Germline values: CDR1 LNHDA, CDR2 SQIVND (reference sequence). The CDR3 runs 14 residues. The V end lost 5 bases, the J end lost 4 bases, and 14 bases lay between the germline ends. CDR3 residues: CASSPQATPYGYTF. CDR3 in DNA: TGTGCCAGTAGTCCACAGGCAACACCCTATGGCTACACCTTC.

A single count supports this clone. The rearrangement joins TRBV7-9 to TRBJ2-2; D call uncertain. This CDR3 spans 17 amino acids. Deletions cut 3 bases from V and 1 base from J, with 15 bases between. Germline V gene data show CDR1 as SEHNR and CDR2 as FQNEAQ (reference sequence). CDR3 region: CASSFYNYTQNTGELFF. The CDR3 nucleotides are TGTGCCAGCAGCTTTTACAATTATACCCAGAACACCGGGGAGCTGTTTTTT.

The V and J genes are TRBV5-4 and TRBJ2-3; TRBD2 matches 9 bases. Germline trimming cut 5 bases from V and 3 bases from J; bases unmatched to any gene: 16. The germline CDR1 and CDR2 sequences are SGHNT and YYREEE (reference sequence). There are 18 residues in the CDR3. The CDR3 DNA reads as TGTGCCAGCAGGCCCGGGACTGGCGGGGGGGCCGTAACAGATACGCAGTATTTT. Amino acids: CASRPGTGGGAVTDTQYF.

The chain combines TRBV12-3 or TRBV12-4 with TRBJ2-7; no clear D gene. There are 12 residues in the CDR3. V was cut by 5 bases and J by 0 bases, with 5 bases left in between. DNA for the CDR3: TGTGCCAGCAGTCGCAGCTCCTACGAGCAGTACTTC. It specifies CASSRSSYEQYF.

V is TRBV3-1 (or the pseudogene TRBV3-2) and J is TRBJ2-1, with D possibly matching TRBD2 (5 bases). Germline V gives CDR1 LGHDT, CDR2 YNNKEL (reference sequence). With 4 bases removed from V and 1 base from J, the gap between germline ends came to 8 bases. This CDR3 region has 14 residues. This CDR3 is CASSLGDSYNEQFF. In nucleotides, the CDR3 is TGTGCCAGCAGCCTCGGGGATTCCTACAATGAGCAGTTCTTC.

The chain uses TRBV6-5 and TRBJ1-1, with 7 bases aligning to TRBD1. The CDR3 spans 14 residues. The V gene end was trimmed by 8 bases and the J gene end by 1 base; junction bases not matched to a gene: 7. From germline, CDR1 is MNHEY and CDR2 SVGAGI. In DNA, the CDR3 is TGTGCCAGCGGTAGACAGGGACCGAACACTGAAGCTTTCTTT. This codes for CASGRQGPNTEAFF.

This chain links TRBV6-5 with TRBJ1-1; D may be TRBD1 (6 bases). Germline CDR1 MNHEY, CDR2 SVGAGI. The V end lost 2 bases, the J end lost 5 bases, and 15 bases lay between the germline ends. The CDR3 consists of 15 residues. The chain's CDR3 is CASSYGQGIRTEAFF. The CDR3 DNA follows: TGTGCCAGCAGTTACGGGCAGGGGATAAGGACTGAAGCTTTCTTT.

The J gene is TRBJ2-7, the V gene TRBV5-4; 9 bases agree with TRBD2. Germline V gives CDR1 SGHNT, CDR2 YYREEE (reference sequence). This CDR3 comprises 15 residues. V shed 2 bases and J 4 bases; nucleotides not matched to a gene: 7. Here the CDR3 DNA reads TGTGCCAGCAGCTTTCGCGGCGGGGGGGGATACGAGCAGTACTTC. It is translated as CASSFRGGGGYEQYF.

CDR3 DNA sequence: TGTGCCAGCAGCAAAGGGGACAGCTTGAGTACCGAGCAGTACTTC. This translates into CASSKGDSLSTEQYF. The V and J genes are TRBV13 and TRBJ2-7, with 7 bases aligning to TRBD1. In germline, CDR1 is PRHDT, CDR2 FYEKMQ (reference sequence). V dropped 5 bases and J dropped 6; count of bases not matched to a gene: 13. This CDR3 spans 15 amino acids.

This clone showed up just once. The J gene is TRBJ1-2, the V gene TRBV10-2; D is possibly TRBD1 (6 bases). Trimming took off 2 bases at V and 2 bases at J, with 15 bases between the two ends. This CDR3 has 16 amino acids. CDR1 is WSHSY and CDR2 is SAAADI in the germline V gene. As DNA, the CDR3 is TGCGCCAGCAGTGAGACCCGGAGGACAGAGAACTATGGCTACACCTTC. Protein product: CASSETRRTENYGYTF.

V gene TRBV15 combines with J gene TRBJ2-1; possible D gene TRBD1, 5 bases. Trimming left V 5 bases short and J 4 bases short, with 15 bases between. This CDR3 has 15 amino acids. CDR1 and CDR2 from the germline V gene are LNHNV and YYDKDF (reference sequence). CDR3 sequence (DNA): TGTGCCACCAGCCTCAAGGGGCTAGGGTACAATGAGCAGTTCTTC. The encoded protein is CATSLKGLGYNEQFF.

The chain has TRBV6-1 and TRBJ2-7; D call uncertain. The CDR3 consists of 16 residues. In germline, CDR1 is MNHNS, CDR2 SASEGT. With 2 bases removed from V and 0 bases from J, the gap between germline ends came to 14 bases. The CDR3 reads CASSENQRWSSYEQYF. CDR3 nucleotides: TGTGCCAGCAGTGAAAACCAGCGTTGGAGCTCCTACGAGCAGTACTTC.

The J gene is TRBJ2-3, the V gene TRBV5-1; D could derive from TRBD1 or TRBD2 (6 bases each). From germline, CDR1 is SGHRS and CDR2 YFSETQ. The CDR3 is made up of 15 amino acids. V lost 0 bases to trimming and J lost 5 bases, with 13 bases between them. The CDR3 spells CASSLASGAEDTQYF. CDR3 sequence (DNA): TGCGCCAGCAGCTTGGCCTCGGGGGCGGAAGATACGCAGTATTTT.